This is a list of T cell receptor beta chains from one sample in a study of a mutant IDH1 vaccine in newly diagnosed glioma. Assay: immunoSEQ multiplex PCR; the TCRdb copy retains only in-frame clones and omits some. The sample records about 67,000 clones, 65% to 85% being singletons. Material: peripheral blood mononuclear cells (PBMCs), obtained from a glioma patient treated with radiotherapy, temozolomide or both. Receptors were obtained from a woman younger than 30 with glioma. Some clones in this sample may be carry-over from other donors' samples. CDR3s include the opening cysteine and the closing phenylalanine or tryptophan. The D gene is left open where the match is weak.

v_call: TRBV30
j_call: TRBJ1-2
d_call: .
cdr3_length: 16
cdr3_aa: CAWSVLWGRANYGYTF

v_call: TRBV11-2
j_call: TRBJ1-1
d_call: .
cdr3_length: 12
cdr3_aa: CASSLWGRQAFF

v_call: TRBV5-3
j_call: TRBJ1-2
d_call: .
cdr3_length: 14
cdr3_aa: CARSLGQGSRGYTF

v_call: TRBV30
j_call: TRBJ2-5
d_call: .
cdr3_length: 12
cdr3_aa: CAWVRDGETQYF

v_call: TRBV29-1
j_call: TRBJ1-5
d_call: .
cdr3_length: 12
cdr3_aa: CSVGVGPGTQHF

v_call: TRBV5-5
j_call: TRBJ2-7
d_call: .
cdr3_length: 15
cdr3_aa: CASSSLAGGNYEQYF

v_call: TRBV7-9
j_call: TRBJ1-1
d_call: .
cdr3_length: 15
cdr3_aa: CASRRRRELNTEAFF

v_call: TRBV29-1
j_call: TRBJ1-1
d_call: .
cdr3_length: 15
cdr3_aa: CTTGGFDLLNTEAFF

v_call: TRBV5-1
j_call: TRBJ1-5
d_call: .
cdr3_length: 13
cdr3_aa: CASSLSGVETWHF

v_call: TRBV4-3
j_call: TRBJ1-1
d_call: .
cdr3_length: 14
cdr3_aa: CASSQSLGGTEAFF

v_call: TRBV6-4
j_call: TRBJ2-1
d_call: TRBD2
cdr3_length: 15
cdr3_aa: CASKKLAGEGNEQFF

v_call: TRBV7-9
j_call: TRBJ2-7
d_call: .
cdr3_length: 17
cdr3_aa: CASSLGRTLTEGYEQYF

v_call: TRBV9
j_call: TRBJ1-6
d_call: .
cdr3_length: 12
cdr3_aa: CASSSRGSPLHF

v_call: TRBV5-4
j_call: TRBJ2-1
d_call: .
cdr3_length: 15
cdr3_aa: CASSWGGNVYVEQFF

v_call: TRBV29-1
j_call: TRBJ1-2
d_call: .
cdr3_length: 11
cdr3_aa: CSVTVNYGYTF

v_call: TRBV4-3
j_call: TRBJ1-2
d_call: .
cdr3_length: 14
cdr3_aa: CASSQEGGRGGYTF

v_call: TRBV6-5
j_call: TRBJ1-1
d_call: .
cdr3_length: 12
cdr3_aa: CASSRGLTEAFF

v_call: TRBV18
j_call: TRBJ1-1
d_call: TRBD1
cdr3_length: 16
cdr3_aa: CASSPRDRVKSTEAFF

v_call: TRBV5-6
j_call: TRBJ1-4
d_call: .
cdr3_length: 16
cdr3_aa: CASSPGAVIRDEKLFF

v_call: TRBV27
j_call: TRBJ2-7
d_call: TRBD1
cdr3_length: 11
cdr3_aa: CASSQGAEQYF

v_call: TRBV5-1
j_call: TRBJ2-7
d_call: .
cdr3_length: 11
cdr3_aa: CASSLANEQYF

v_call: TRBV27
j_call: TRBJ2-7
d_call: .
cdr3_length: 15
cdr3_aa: CASSFFPGVGYEQYF

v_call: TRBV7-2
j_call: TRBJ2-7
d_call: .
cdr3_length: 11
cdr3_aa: CASSFVGEQYF

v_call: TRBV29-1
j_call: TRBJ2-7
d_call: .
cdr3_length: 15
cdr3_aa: CSVEDRVEVTAEQYF

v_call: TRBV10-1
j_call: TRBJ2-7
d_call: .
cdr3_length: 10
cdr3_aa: CASSEGRVNF

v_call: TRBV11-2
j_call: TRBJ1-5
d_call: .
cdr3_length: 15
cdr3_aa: CASSLDGRGNQPQHF

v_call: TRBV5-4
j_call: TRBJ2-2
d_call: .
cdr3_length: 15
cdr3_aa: CASSSPSGDTGELFF

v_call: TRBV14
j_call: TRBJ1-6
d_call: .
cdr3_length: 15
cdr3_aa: CASSRGDPRNSPLHF

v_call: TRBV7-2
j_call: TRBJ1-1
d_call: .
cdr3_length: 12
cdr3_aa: CASSQTGTEAFF

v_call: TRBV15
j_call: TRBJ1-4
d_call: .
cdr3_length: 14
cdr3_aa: CATSPTSTNEKLFF

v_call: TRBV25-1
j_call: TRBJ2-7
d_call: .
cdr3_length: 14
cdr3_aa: CASRGGGAPSEQYF

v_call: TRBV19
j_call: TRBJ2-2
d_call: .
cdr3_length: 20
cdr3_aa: CASTRPGLRAGIQNTGELFF

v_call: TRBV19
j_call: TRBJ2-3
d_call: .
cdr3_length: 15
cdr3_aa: CASSIDPSAPDTQYF

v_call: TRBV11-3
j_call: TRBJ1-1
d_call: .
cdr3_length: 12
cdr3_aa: CASSVPIFEAFF

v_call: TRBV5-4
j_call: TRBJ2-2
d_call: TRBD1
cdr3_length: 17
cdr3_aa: CASSFLRQGGFTGELFF

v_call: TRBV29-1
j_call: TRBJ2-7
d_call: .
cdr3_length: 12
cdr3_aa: CSVVDGAYEQYF

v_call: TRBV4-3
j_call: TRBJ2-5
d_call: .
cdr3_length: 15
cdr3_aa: CASSQDGGGLETQYF

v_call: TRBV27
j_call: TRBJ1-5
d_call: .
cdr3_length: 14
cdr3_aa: CASSLSGSDQPQHF

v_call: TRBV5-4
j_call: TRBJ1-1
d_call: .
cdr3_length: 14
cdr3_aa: CASSPKGGGTEAFF

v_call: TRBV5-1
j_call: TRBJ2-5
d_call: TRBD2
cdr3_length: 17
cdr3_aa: CASSLGIAGAFGETQYF

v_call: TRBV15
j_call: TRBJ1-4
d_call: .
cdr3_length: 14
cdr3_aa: CATSRDRTNEKLFF

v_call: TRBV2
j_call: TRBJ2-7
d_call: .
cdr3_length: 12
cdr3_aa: CASLTWTYEQYF

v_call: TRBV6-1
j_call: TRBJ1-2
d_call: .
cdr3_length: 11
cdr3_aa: CASNPGHGYTF

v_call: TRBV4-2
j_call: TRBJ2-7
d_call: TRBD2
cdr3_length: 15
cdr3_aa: CASSPLAGGKYEQYF

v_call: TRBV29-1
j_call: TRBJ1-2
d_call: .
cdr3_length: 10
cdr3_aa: CSVGDLGYTF

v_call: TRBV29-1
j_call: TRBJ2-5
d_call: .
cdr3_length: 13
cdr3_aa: CSVVYGVQETQYF

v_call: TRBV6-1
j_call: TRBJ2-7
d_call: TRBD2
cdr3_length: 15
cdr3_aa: CASTLSGTPSYEQYF

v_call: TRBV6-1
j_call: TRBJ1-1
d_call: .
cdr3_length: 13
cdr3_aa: CASRKTGVDEAFF

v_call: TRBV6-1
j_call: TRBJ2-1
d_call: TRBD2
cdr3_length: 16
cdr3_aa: CASSEAGLAGPNEQFF

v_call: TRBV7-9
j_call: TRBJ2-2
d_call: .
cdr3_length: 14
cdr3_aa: CASSLPRATGELFF

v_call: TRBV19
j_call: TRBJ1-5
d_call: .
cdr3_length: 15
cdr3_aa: CASSTVTGANQPQHF

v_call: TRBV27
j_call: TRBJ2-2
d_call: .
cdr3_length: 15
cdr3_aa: CASRASVSLAGELFF

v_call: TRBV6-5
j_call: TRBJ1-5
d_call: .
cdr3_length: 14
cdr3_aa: CATATRRDYQPQHF

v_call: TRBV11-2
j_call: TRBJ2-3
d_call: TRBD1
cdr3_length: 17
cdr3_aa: CASSSTPTGSKTDTQYF

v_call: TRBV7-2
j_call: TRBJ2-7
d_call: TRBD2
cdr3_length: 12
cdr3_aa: CASSLAGGEQYF

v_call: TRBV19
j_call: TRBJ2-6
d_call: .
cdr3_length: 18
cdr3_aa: CASSIQGRTRSGANVLTF

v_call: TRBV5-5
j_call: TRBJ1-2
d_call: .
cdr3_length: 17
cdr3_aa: CASSQRGVGPSNYGYTF

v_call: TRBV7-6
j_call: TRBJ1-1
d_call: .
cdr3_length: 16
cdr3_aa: CASSPRQILMNTEAFF

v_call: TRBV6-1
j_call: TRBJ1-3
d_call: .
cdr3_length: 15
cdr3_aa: CASSEAFGLVNTIYF

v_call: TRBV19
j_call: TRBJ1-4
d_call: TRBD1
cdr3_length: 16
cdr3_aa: CASSGTGGTTNEKLFF